This T cell receptor beta chain emerged from a study of T-cell memory formation after mild COVID-19. The wider study: Largely donor-specific sequence clusters came from a couple of donors.

Overall study findings and caveats: A second wave expanding day 15 to 37 was CD4+-biased; contracting clones were balanced. There were some responding clones in pre-infection memory, which suggested that cross-reactive memory had joined.

In germline, CDR1 is LNHDA, CDR2 SQIVND (reference sequence). The CDR3 length is 13 residues. J lost 3 bases, V lost 10 bases, and 8 bases had no gene match. There are a few counts of this clonotype. Its antigen is undetermined. 5'RACE, which relied on constant-segment primers, yielded TCR alpha and TCR beta cDNA libraries carrying sample barcodes and UMIs. MiXCR, run by TCRdb on the 5' RACE reads, gives a single entry per CDR3 protein. In the table there are around 420,000 distinct CDR3 sequences, more than 20% of which are singletons. The sequence was collected from an adult woman who had mild COVID-19 (a few samples of this study predate the infection). Cell type and time point are not known. The V gene is TRBV19, the J gene TRBJ2-7; 8 nucleotides align to TRBD1. The sample was PBMCs or a T cell subset sorted from them (not recorded which). CDR3 sequence reads: CATRGQGSYEQYF. DNA for the CDR3: TGTGCCACCCGCGGACAGGGTAGCTACGAGCAGTACTTC.